The T cell receptor beta chain described here comes from a study of shared clonotypes between healthy human individuals. The study, taken as a whole, reports: Generation of non-shared clonotypes was less probable than generation of clonotypes shared by all four donors.

Original methodology: ImmunoSEQ sequences covered only the junction and lacked quality scores; filtering therefore differed. The data were produced by immunoSEQ multiplex PCR, yet TCRdb's version contains in-frame clones alone and is incomplete. V and J calls and clone size come straight from that table; D and trimming were deduced from the DNA. The data show about 1.5 million clones, roughly 95% seen once. This CDR3 region has 15 residues. Germline V gene data show CDR1 as LNHDA and CDR2 as SQIVND (reference sequence). Unmatched junction bases numbered 4, after V lost 3 bases and J lost 4 bases. Worth noting for this clone: Its antigen is not identified.

Sequenced material: naive CD4+ T cells sorted from blood. The sample's subset: CD45RA+ positively selected. This chain connects TRBV19 to TRBJ2-1; the match to TRBD1 covers 9 bases. The source of this sequence is a man between 25 and 39 years old in good health. This chain's CDR3 is CASSIGTGIYNEQFF. The CDR3 DNA is TGTGCCAGTAGTATCGGGACAGGGATTTACAATGAGCAGTTCTTC.